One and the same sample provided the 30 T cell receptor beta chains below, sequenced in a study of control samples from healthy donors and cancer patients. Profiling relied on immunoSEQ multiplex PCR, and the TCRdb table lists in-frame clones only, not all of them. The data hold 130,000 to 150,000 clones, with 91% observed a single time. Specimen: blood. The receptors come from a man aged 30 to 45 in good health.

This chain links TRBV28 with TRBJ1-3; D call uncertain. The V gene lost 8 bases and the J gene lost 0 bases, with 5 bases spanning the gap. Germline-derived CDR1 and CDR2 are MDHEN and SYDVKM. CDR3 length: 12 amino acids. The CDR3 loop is CASASSGNTIYF. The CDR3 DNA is TGTGCCAGCGCGAGCTCTGGAAACACCATATATTTT.

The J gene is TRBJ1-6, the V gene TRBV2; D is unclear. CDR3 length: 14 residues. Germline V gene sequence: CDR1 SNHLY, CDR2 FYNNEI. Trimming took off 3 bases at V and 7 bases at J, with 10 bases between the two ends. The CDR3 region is CASSDKGPNSPLHF. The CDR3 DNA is TGTGCCAGCAGTGATAAAGGGCCCAATTCACCCCTCCACTTT.

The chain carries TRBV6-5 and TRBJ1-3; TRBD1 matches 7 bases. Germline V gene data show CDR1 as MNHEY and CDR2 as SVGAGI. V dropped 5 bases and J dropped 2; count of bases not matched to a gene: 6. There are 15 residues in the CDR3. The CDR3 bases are TGTGCCAGCAGTCGGGACAGTGGAACTGGAAACACCATATATTTT. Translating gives CASSRDSGTGNTIYF.

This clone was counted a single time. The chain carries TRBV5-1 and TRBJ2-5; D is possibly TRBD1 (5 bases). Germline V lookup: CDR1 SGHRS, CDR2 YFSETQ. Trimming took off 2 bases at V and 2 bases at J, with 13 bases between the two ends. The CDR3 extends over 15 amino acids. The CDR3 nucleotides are TGCGCCAGCAGCTTCCGGACACCGGAGCAAGAGACCCAGTACTTC. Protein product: CASSFRTPEQETQYF.

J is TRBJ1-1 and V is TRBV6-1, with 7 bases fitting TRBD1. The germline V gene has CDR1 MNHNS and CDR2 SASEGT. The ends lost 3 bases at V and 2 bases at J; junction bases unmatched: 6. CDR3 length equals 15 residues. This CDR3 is CASSDGTVGNTEAFF. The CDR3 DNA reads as TGTGCCAGCAGTGACGGGACAGTCGGTAACACTGAAGCTTTCTTT.

CDR3 sequence: CASSLYQSDTQYF. The CDR3 nucleotides are TGTGCCAGCAGCTTATACCAGTCAGATACGCAGTATTTT. The rearrangement links TRBV11-1 to TRBJ2-3; unclear D gene. CDR1 and CDR2 from the germline V gene are SGHAT and FQDESV (reference sequence). The CDR3 runs to 13 residues. Between the trimmed V and J ends, which lost 2 bases and 4 bases, there was a span of 7 bases.

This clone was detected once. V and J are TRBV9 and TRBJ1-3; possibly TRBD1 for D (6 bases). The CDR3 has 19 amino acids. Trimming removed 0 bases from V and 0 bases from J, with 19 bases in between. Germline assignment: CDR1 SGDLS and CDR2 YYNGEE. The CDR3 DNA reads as TGTGCCAGCAGCGTAGCGGGGGGGGCCTTTCCACTCTCTGGAAACACCATATATTTT. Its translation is CASSVAGGAFPLSGNTIYF.

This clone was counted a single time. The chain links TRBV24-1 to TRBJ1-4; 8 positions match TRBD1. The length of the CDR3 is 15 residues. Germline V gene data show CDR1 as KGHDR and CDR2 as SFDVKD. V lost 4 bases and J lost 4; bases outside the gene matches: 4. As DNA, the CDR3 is TGTGCCACCAGTGACTCAGGGGGCCGTAATGAAAAACTGTTTTTT. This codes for CATSDSGGRNEKLFF.

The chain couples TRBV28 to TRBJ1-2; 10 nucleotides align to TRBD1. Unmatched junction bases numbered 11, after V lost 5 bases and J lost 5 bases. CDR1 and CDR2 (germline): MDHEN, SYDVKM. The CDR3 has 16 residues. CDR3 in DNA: TGTGCCAGCAGTGTCACCCGGACAGGGGGGAGTTATGGCTACACCTTC. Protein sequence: CASSVTRTGGSYGYTF.

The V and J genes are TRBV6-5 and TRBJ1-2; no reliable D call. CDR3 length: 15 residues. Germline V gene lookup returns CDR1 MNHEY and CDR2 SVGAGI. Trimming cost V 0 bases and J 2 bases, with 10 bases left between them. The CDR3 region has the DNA TGTGCCAGCAGTTACTCGGACCCCCGGAACTATGGCTACACCTTC. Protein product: CASSYSDPRNYGYTF.

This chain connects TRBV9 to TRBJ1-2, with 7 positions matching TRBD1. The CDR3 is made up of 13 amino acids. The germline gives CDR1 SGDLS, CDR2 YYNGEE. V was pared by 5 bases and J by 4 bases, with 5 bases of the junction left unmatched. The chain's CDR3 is CASRGTAGYGYTF. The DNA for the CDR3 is TGTGCCAGCAGGGGGACAGCTGGCTATGGCTACACCTTC.

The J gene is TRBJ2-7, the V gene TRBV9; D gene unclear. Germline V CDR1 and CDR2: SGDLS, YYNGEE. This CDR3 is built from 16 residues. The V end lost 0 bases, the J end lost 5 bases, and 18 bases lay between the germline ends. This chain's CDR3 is CASSVATWTARNEQYF. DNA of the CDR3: TGTGCCAGCAGCGTAGCTACCTGGACGGCGCGCAACGAGCAGTACTTC.

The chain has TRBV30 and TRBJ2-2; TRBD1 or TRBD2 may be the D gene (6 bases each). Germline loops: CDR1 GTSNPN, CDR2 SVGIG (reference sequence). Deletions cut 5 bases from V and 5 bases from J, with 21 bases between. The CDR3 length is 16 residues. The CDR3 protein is CAWGYVGGMGTGELFF. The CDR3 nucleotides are TGTGCCTGGGGCTACGTCGGGGGCATGGGAACCGGGGAGCTGTTTTTT.

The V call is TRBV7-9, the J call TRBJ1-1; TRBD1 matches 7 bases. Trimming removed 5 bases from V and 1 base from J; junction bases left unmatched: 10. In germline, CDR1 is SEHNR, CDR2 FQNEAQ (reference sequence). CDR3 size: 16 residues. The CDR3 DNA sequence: TGTGCCAGCAGCCCAAGAAGGGACAGAGAGAACACTGAAGCTTTCTTT. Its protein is CASSPRRDRENTEAFF.

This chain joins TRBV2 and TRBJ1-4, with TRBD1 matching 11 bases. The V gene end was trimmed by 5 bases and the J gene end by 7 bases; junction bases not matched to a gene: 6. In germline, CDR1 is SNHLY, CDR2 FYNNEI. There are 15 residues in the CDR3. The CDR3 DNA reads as TGTGCCAGCAGTATACCGGGACAGGGGGGTGAAAAACTGTTTTTT. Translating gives CASSIPGQGGEKLFF. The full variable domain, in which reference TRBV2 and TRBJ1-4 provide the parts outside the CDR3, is EPEVTQTPSHQVTQMGQEVILRCVPISNHLYFYWYRQILGQKVEFLVSFYNNEISEKSEIFDDQFSVERPDGSNFTLKIRSTKLEDSAMYFCASSIPGQGGEKLFFGSGTQLSVL.

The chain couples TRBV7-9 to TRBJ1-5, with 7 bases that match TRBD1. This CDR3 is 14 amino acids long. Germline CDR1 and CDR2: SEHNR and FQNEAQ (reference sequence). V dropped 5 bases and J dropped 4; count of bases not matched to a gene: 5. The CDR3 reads CASSPGTANQPQHF. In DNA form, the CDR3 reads TGTGCCAGCAGCCCTGGGACAGCTAATCAGCCCCAGCATTTT.

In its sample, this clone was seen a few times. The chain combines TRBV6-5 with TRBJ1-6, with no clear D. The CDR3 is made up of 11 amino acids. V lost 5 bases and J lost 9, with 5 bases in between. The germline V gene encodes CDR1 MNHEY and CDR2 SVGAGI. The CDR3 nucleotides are TGTGCCAGCAGTCATACTTCACCCCTCCACTTT. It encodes CASSHTSPLHF.

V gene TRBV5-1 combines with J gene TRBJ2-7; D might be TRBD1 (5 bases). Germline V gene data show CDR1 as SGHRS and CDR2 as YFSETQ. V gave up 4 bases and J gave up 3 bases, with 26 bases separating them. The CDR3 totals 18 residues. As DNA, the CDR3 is TGCGCCAGCAGCCTCCTCTCACAGGAAGAAGGGGCCTACTACGAGCAGTACTTC. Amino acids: CASSLLSQEEGAYYEQYF. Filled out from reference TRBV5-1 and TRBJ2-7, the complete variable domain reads KAGVTQTPRYLIKTRGQQVTLSCSPISGHRSVSWYQQTPGQGLQFLFEYFSETQRNKGNFPGRFSGRQFSNSRSEMNVSTLELGDSALYLCASSLLSQEEGAYYEQYFGPGTRLTVT.

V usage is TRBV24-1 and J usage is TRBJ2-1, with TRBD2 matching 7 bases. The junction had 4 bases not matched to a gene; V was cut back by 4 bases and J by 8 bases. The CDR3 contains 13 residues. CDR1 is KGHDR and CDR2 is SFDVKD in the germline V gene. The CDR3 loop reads CATSERGFDEQFF. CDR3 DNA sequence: TGTGCCACCAGTGAGCGGGGGTTCGATGAGCAGTTCTTC.

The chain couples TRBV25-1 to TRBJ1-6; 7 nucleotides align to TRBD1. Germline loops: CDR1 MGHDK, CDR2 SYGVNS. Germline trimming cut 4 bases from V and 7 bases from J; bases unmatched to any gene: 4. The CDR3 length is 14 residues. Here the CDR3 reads CASSAQGGNSPLHF. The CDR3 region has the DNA TGTGCCAGCAGTGCTCAGGGGGGGAATTCACCCCTCCACTTT. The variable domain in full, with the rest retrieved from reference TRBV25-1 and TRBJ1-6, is EADIYQTPRYLVIGTGKKITLECSQTMGHDKMYWYQQDPGMELHLIHYSYGVNSTEKGDLSSESTVSRIRTEHFPLTLESARPSHTSQYLCASSAQGGNSPLHFGNGTRLTVT.

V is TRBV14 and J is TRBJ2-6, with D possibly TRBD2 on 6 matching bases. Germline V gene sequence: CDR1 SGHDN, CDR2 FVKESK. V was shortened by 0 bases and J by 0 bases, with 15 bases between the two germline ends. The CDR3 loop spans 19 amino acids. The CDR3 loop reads CASSQDLGLGHSGANVLTF. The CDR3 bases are TGTGCCAGCAGCCAAGACTTGGGACTCGGCCACTCTGGGGCCAACGTCCTGACTTTC.

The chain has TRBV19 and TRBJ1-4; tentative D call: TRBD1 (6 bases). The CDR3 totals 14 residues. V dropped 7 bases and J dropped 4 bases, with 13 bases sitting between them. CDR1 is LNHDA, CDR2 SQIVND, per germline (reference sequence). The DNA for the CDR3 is TGTGCCAGTACCCCGACAGGATATAATGAAAAACTGTTTTTT. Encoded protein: CASTPTGYNEKLFF.

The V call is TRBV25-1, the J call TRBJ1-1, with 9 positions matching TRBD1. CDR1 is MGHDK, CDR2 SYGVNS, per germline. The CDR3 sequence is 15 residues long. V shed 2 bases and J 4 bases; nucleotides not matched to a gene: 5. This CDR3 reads CASSEDRGYSTEAFF. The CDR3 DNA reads TGTGCCAGCAGTGAAGACAGGGGGTATAGCACTGAAGCTTTCTTT.

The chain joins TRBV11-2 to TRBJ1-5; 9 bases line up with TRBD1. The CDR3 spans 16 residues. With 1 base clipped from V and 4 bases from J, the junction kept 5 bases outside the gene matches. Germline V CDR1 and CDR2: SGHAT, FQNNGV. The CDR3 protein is CASSLGTGGPNQPQHF. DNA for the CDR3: TGTGCCAGCAGCTTAGGAACAGGGGGCCCAAATCAGCCCCAGCATTTT.

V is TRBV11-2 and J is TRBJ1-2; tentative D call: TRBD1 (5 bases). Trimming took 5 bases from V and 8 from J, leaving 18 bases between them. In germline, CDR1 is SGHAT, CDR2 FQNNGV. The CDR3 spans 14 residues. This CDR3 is CASSRRDGARGYTF. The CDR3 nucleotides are TGTGCCAGCAGCCGAAGGGACGGTGCCAGGGGCTACACCTTC.

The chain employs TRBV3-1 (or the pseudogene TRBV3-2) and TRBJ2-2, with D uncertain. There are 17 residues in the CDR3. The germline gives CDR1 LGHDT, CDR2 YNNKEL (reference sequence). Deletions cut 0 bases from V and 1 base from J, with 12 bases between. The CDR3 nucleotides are TGTGCCAGCAGCCAAGATAATGGCAGGATGAACACCGGGGAGCTGTTTTTT. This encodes CASSQDNGRMNTGELFF.

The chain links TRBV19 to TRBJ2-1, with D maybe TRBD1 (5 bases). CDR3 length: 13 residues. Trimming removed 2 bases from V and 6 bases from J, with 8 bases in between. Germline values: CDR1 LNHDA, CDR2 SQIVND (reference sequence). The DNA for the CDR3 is TGTGCCAGTAGTATATCAGGGATCAATGAGCAGTTCTTC. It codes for CASSISGINEQFF.

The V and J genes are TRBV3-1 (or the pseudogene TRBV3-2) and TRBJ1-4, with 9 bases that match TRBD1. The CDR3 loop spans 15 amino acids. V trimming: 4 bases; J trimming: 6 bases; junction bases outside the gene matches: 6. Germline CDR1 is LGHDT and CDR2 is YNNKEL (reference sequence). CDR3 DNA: TGTGCCAGCAGCCTTCCGGGACAGGGTTATGAAAAACTGTTTTTT. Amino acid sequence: CASSLPGQGYEKLFF.

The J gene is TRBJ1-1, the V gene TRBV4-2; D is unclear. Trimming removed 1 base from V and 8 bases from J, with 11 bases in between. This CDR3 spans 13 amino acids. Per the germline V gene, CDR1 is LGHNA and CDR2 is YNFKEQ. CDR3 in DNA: TGTGCCAGCAGCCAAGTTCTCTTAAGGGAAGCTTTCTTT. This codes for CASSQVLLREAFF.

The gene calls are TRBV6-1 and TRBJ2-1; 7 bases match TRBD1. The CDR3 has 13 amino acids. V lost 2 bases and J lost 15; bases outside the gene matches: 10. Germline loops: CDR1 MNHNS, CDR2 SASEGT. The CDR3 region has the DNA TGTGCCAGCAGTGAAAAGGGGGCGGCGACGGGGTTCTTC. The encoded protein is CASSEKGAATGFF.